A selection of T cell receptor beta chains follows, all from one sample in a study of siplizumab effects on memory and regulatory T cells. TCRdb's table, derived via immunoSEQ multiplex PCR, lists solely in-frame clones and lacks some. The sample has about 110,000 clones; roughly 90% are singletons. Input material: CD4+ T cells sorted from blood. These receptors all come from a human donor in good health. Both conserved end residues are part of each CDR3. The order of the fields is V gene, clone size, CDR3 length, J gene, D gene, CDR3 protein, CDR3 DNA. D genes are given only for firm matches. Expanded clones are given a class, and other clones once, few, many or no size at all.

TRBV7-6,-,14,TRBJ1-2,-,CASSRGGTFGGYTF,TGTGCCAGCAGCCGGGGCGGAACTTTCGGCGGCTACACCTTC
TRBV5-1,-,14,TRBJ2-7,TRBD1,CASSLEKGAHEQYF,TGCGCCAGCAGCTTGGAAAAGGGGGCACACGAGCAGTACTTC
TRBV2,-,14,TRBJ2-7,TRBD1,CASTPGQGSYEQYF,TGTGCCAGCACCCCGGGACAGGGATCCTACGAGCAGTACTTC
TRBV6-7,-,14,TRBJ2-7,-,CASSYWGSSFEQYF,TGTGCCAGCAGTTACTGGGGGAGCTCGTTTGAGCAGTACTTC
TRBV4-1,-,15,TRBJ2-3,TRBD1,CASSQEGSGQGMRSF,TGCGCCAGCAGCCAAGAGGGCTCGGGACAGGGAATGAGGTCTTTT
TRBV11-2,once,16,TRBJ1-3,TRBD1,CASSSIPGGGGNTIYF,TGTGCCAGCAGCTCGATTCCAGGGGGCGGTGGAAACACCATATATTTT
TRBV6-1,-,10,TRBJ1-2,-,CASSFYGYTF,TGTGCCAGCAGCTTCTATGGCTACACCTTC
TRBV6-6,-,14,TRBJ2-3,TRBD2,CASSPGGTTDTQYF,TGTGCCAGCTCCCCCGGGGGGACTACAGATACGCAGTATTTT
TRBV5-1,-,16,TRBJ1-2,TRBD1,CASSLPLGGKGYGYTF,TGCGCCAGCAGCCTACCATTAGGGGGCAAAGGATATGGCTACACCTTC
TRBV5-1,-,14,TRBJ2-7,-,CASSLLTLSYEQYF,TGCGCCAGCAGCTTGCTTACGCTCTCCTACGAGCAGTACTTC
TRBV19,-,15,TRBJ2-7,TRBD2,CASSTLTSGPYEQYF,TGTGCCAGTAGTACTTTGACTAGCGGTCCCTACGAGCAGTACTTC
TRBV6-6,few,15,TRBJ1-3,-,CASSDDRLSGNTIYF,TGTGCCAGCAGTGACGACAGGCTCTCTGGAAACACCATATATTTT
TRBV6-5,-,15,TRBJ2-7,TRBD2,CASRSPSGSGYEQYF,TGTGCCAGCAGGAGCCCTAGCGGGAGTGGATACGAGCAGTACTTC
TRBV6-5,-,15,TRBJ1-1,-,CASSTQGRGMGEAFF,TGTGCCAGCAGTACACAAGGGCGAGGAATGGGTGAAGCTTTCTTT
TRBV29-1,-,14,TRBJ1-1,-,CSVSRDIMNTEAFF,TGCAGCGTTAGCAGGGACATCATGAACACTGAAGCTTTCTTT
TRBV9,-,16,TRBJ2-7,-,CASSVHFGPALYEQYF,TGTGCCAGCAGCGTACATTTCGGACCAGCACTCTACGAGCAGTACTTC
TRBV21-1,-,14,TRBJ1-2,-,CASSKAQSLYGYTF,TGTGCCAGCAGCAAAGCCCAGTCCCTCTATGGCTACACCTTC
TRBV10-3,-,15,TRBJ1-1,TRBD1,CAISGKGQGNTEAFF,TGTGCCATCAGTGGTAAAGGACAGGGTAACACTGAAGCTTTCTTT
TRBV5-4,-,14,TRBJ1-5,TRBD1,CASSLDRGNQPQHF,TGTGCCAGCAGCTTGGACAGGGGGAATCAGCCCCAGCATTTT
TRBV19,-,18,TRBJ1-1,-,CASSPLGKGQALNTEAFF,TGTGCCAGTAGTCCTCTAGGGAAAGGGCAGGCGCTAAACACTGAAGCTTTCTTT
TRBV7-9,once,14,TRBJ1-4,-,CASSLEGLREKLFF,TGTGCCAGCAGCTTAGAGGGATTACGAGAAAAACTGTTTTTT
TRBV5-4,-,13,TRBJ1-1,-,CASSYDRNTEAFF,TGTGCCAGCAGCTACGACAGGAACACTGAAGCTTTCTTT
TRBV5-1,once,16,TRBJ1-1,-,CASSSSPRDLGTEAFF,TGCGCCAGCAGCTCGTCCCCCAGGGACTTGGGCACTGAAGCTTTCTTT
TRBV2,-,14,TRBJ2-7,TRBD1,CASRKTGGLYEQYF,TGTGCCAGCAGGAAAACAGGGGGCCTTTACGAGCAGTACTTC
TRBV11-2,-,14,TRBJ2-3,TRBD2,CASSLNSGFDTQYF,TGTGCCAGCAGTCTAAATAGCGGGTTCGATACGCAGTATTTT
TRBV5-1,-,14,TRBJ1-1,-,CASSPRTGNTEAFF,TGCGCCAGCAGCCCGAGGACGGGGAACACTGAAGCTTTCTTT
TRBV19,-,14,TRBJ2-7,-,CASSGTLSSYEQYF,TGTGCCAGTAGTGGGACTTTAAGCTCCTACGAGCAGTACTTC
TRBV7-9,-,13,TRBJ2-7,TRBD1,CASSLNRDSEQYF,TGTGCCAGCAGCTTAAACCGGGACAGCGAGCAGTACTTC
TRBV6-1,-,13,TRBJ1-4,-,CASTLVPTEKLFF,TGTGCCAGCACTCTCGTCCCGACTGAAAAACTGTTTTTT
TRBV27,-,13,TRBJ2-7,-,CASSLSPPGEQYF,TGTGCCAGCAGTTTAAGTCCCCCTGGCGAGCAGTACTTC
TRBV19,-,16,TRBJ2-5,TRBD2,CASSIEAGGFQETQYF,TGTGCCAGTAGTATAGAGGCGGGAGGATTCCAAGAGACCCAGTACTTC